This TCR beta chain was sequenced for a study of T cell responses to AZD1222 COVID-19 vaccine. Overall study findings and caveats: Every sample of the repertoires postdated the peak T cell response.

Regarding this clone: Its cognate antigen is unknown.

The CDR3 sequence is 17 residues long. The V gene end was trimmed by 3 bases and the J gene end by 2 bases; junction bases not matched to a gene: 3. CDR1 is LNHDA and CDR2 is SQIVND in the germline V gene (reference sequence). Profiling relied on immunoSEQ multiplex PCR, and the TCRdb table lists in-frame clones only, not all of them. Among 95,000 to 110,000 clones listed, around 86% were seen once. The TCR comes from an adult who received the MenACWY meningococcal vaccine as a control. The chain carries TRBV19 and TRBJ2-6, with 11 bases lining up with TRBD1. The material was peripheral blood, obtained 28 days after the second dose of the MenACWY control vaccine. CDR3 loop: CASSMGQGVTGANVLTF. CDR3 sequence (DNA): TGTGCCAGTAGTATGGGACAGGGGGTTACTGGGGCCAACGTCCTGACTTTC.